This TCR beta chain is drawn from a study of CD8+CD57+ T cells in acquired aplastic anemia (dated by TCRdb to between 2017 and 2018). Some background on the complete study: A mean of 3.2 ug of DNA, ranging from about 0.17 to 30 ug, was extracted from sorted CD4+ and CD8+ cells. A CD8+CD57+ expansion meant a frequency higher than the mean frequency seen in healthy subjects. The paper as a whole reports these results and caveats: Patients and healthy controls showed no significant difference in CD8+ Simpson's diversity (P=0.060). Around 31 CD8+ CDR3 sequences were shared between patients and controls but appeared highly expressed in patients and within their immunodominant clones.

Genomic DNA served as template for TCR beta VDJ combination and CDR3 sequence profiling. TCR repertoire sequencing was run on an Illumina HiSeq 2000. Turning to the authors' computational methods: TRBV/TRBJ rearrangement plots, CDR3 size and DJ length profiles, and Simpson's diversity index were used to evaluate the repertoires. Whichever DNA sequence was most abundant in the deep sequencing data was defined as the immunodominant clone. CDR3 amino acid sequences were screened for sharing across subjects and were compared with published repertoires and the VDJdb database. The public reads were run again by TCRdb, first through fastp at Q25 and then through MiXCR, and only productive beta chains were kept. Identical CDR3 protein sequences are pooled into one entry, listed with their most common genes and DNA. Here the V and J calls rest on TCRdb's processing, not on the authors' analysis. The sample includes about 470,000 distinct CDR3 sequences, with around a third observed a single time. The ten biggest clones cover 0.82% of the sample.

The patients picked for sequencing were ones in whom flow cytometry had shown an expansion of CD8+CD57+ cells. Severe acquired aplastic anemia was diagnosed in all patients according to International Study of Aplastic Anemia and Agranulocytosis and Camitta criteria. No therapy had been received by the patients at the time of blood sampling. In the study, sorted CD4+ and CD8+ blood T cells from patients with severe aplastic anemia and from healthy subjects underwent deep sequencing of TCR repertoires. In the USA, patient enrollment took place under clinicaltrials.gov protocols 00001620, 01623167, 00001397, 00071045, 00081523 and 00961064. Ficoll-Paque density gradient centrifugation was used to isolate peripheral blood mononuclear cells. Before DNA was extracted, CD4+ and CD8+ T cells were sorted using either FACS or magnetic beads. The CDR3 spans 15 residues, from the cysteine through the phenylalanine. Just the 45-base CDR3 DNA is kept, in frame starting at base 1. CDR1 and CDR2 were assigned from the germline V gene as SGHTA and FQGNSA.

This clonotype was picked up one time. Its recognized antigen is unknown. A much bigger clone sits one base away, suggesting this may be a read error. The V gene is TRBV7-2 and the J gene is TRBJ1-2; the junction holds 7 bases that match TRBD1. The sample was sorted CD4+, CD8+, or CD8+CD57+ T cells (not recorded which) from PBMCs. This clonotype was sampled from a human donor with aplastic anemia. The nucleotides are TGTGCCCGCAGCCAGGGGGGAGGGGCGGTCTATGGCTACACCTTC. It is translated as CARSQGGGAVYGYTF.